A selection of T cell receptor beta chains follows, all from one sample in a study of blood T cell repertoires in COVID-19. Clones were sequenced by immunoSEQ multiplex PCR, and TCRdb holds only the in-frame ones, with some missing. The table shows 150,000 to 200,000 clones, with around nine tenths occurring only once. The sequenced sample consisted of peripheral blood. These receptors were collected from a young woman who had recovered from COVID-19. CDR3s include the opening cysteine and the closing phenylalanine or tryptophan. A D gene is named only where the DNA matches it firmly. For some rows the clone size is stated as once, few or many, or as a class when expanded; others skip it.

clone_size,d_call,v_call,j_call,cdr3_nt,cdr3_aa
once,NA,TRBV24-1,TRBJ1-4,TGTGCCACCAGTGACTATAATGAAAAACTGTTTTTT,CATSDYNEKLFF
few,TRBD2,TRBV24-1,TRBJ2-2,TGTGCCACCAGTGATTTAAGTTTCCGACTAGCGGATCCGAACACCGGGGAGCTGTTTTTT,CATSDLSFRLADPNTGELFF
NA,TRBD1,TRBV6-1,TRBJ2-7,TGTGCCAGCAGTGAGACACCGGGACAGGGTCTCTACGAGCAGTACTTC,CASSETPGQGLYEQYF
NA,TRBD2,TRBV19,TRBJ2-2,TGTGCCAGTAGTACCATCACTAGCGGGAAGTTTACCGGGGAGCTGTTTTTT,CASSTITSGKFTGELFF
NA,NA,TRBV6-5,TRBJ1-2,TGTGCCAGCAGTTACTCCCTCCGGGCGGGTGCCTATGGCTACACCTTC,CASSYSLRAGAYGYTF
NA,TRBD1,TRBV25-1,TRBJ1-3,TGTGCCAGCAGTGGGACAGGGGCTGGAAACACCATATATTTT,CASSGTGAGNTIYF
NA,TRBD2,TRBV6-5,TRBJ2-1,TGTGCCAGCACGCGAGCGGGGGGCCTCAATGAGCAGTTCTTC,CASTRAGGLNEQFF
NA,TRBD1,TRBV30,TRBJ1-2,TGTGCCTGGAGTGGAACCCGCGGGACAGACTATGGCTACACCTTC,CAWSGTRGTDYGYTF
NA,NA,TRBV9,TRBJ2-2,TGTGCCAGCAGCACCCGACTTGGGGGCGTGGACACCGGGGAGCTGTTTTTT,CASSTRLGGVDTGELFF
NA,TRBD1,TRBV7-6,TRBJ1-2,TGTGCCAGCAGCCCTCCGGGACAGGGATCTGGCTACACCTTC,CASSPPGQGSGYTF
NA,NA,TRBV19,TRBJ1-1,TGTGCCAGTAGTATCTTTGCAGGGGTGAACACTGAAGCTTTCTTT,CASSIFAGVNTEAFF
NA,TRBD1,TRBV19,TRBJ1-2,TGTGCCAGTAGCGGACAGGAGATCTATGGCTACACCTTC,CASSGQEIYGYTF
NA,TRBD1,TRBV19,TRBJ2-2,TGTGCCAGTGTATCCGAGACAGGGGTCACCGGGGAGCTGTTTTTT,CASVSETGVTGELFF
NA,TRBD1,TRBV6-2/TRBV6-3,TRBJ1-1,TGTGCCAGCAGTCTAACAGGGGACACTGAAGCTTTCTTT,CASSLTGDTEAFF
NA,NA,TRBV5-1,TRBJ2-1,TGCGCCAGCAGCTTGGACGGACAGAGCTCCTACAATGAGCAGTTCTTC,CASSLDGQSSYNEQFF
few,NA,TRBV7-9,TRBJ1-1,TGTGCCAGCAGCTTAGCAGGGAGCGCTGAAGCTTTCTTT,CASSLAGSAEAFF
once,NA,TRBV6-2/TRBV6-3,TRBJ1-1,TGTGCCAGCAGTTACAGTCCTGGGGCGAGGAACACTGAAGCTTTCTTT,CASSYSPGARNTEAFF
NA,NA,TRBV3-1/TRBV3-2,TRBJ1-2,TGTGCCAGCAGCCAAGAGAGTTATGGCTACACCTTC,CASSQESYGYTF
NA,NA,TRBV25-1,TRBJ1-5,TGTGCCAGCAGTGCGTGGGGGGATCAGCCCCAGCATTTT,CASSAWGDQPQHF
NA,TRBD1,TRBV7-2,TRBJ1-2,TGTGCCAGCAGCACAGACAGGGGGCAAGGTGGCTACACCTTC,CASSTDRGQGGYTF
NA,NA,TRBV4-2,TRBJ1-3,TGTGCCAGCAGCCAAGAAACAGAGGGAAACACCATATATTTT,CASSQETEGNTIYF
NA,TRBD1,TRBV5-1,TRBJ2-3,TGCGCCAGCAGCTTTTACAGGGGACGGGATACGCAGTATTTT,CASSFYRGRDTQYF
NA,NA,TRBV9,TRBJ2-7,TGTGCCAGCAGCGTAGACGACGCCAGGATCGACGAGCAGTACTTC,CASSVDDARIDEQYF
NA,NA,TRBV10-3,TRBJ1-1,TGTGCCACTAGGGGCCAGGGAGGGGAAGGAAGAGGAACTGAAGCTTTCTTT,CATRGQGGEGRGTEAFF
NA,NA,TRBV13,TRBJ2-5,TGTGCCAGCAGCCCACGGGGGAAACGGGAGACCCAGTACTTC,CASSPRGKRETQYF
NA,TRBD1,TRBV5-4,TRBJ1-2,TGTGCCAGCAGCTCTAGACAGGGTAGTAGCTACACCTTC,CASSSRQGSSYTF
NA,TRBD2,TRBV6-2/TRBV6-3,TRBJ2-5,TGTGCCAGCAGTCGGACTAGCGGGAGAAGAGAGACCCAGTACTTC,CASSRTSGRRETQYF
NA,NA,TRBV5-1,TRBJ2-5,TGCGCCAGCAGCTTGGTTCCAGGGCCGCAGACCCAGTACTTC,CASSLVPGPQTQYF
few,TRBD1,TRBV6-5,TRBJ1-2,TGTGCCAGCAGTTACCAGTGGACAGGCGGTTCTGGCTACACCTTC,CASSYQWTGGSGYTF
NA,NA,TRBV6-5,TRBJ2-3,TGTGCCAGCAGTATCCCGCGGGCAGATACGCAGTATTTT,CASSIPRADTQYF
NA,TRBD1,TRBV19,TRBJ2-5,TGTGCCAGCAGCACAGGGGGCTGGCAGACCCAGTACTTC,CASSTGGWQTQYF
once,NA,TRBV5-4,TRBJ2-4,TGTGCCAGCAGCTTAAACCGGGAAGCCAAAAACATTCAGTACTTC,CASSLNREAKNIQYF
NA,NA,TRBV7-8,TRBJ1-2,TGTGCCAGCAGCTTAAGGCGGGGACGCGGCTACACCTTC,CASSLRRGRGYTF
NA,NA,TRBV14,TRBJ2-1,TGTGCCAGCAGCCGCCATTCCAGGGACAATGAGCAGTTCTTC,CASSRHSRDNEQFF
few,NA,TRBV27,TRBJ2-3,TGTGCCAGCAGTGCCGCCGTGGCTAGCCGCACAGATACGCAGTATTTT,CASSAAVASRTDTQYF
NA,NA,TRBV15,TRBJ1-2,TGTGCCACCAGCAGAGACAGGATCTCTGGCTACACCTTC,CATSRDRISGYTF
NA,NA,TRBV6-6,TRBJ2-4,TGTGCCAGCAGTCACCCAGGGGGGAGCAAAAACATTCAGTACTTC,CASSHPGGSKNIQYF
NA,TRBD2,TRBV9,TRBJ2-3,TGTGCCAGCAGCGCGGCTAGCGGGGGCCACACAGATACGCAGTATTTT,CASSAASGGHTDTQYF